Listed below are T cell receptor beta chains from one sample, sequenced in a study of Ad26.COV2.S vaccination and SARS-CoV-2 variants. The protocol was immunoSEQ multiplex PCR, while the TCRdb copy is restricted to in-frame clones and leaves out a portion. The data show approximately 140,000 clones, about nine tenths seen once. This material consisted of peripheral blood, taken after recovery from COVID-19. Every receptor here comes from a human donor who had recovered from COVID-19. Each CDR3 is given with its conserved first and last residue. The D gene is left open where the match is weak. The size entry is marked missing in some rows and otherwise reads once, few, many or a size class.

abundance: -
j_gene: TRBJ2-7
d_gene: TRBD2
v_gene: TRBV5-4
CDR3nt: TGTGCCAGCAGCTATCCTCTAGCGGACGAGCAGTACTTC
CDR3aa: CASSYPLADEQYF

abundance: -
j_gene: TRBJ1-2
d_gene: -
v_gene: TRBV5-6
CDR3nt: TGTGCCAGCACCCTTGTAGAGGGAAGGGGCTACACCTTC
CDR3aa: CASTLVEGRGYTF

abundance: -
j_gene: TRBJ2-2
d_gene: -
v_gene: TRBV6-6
CDR3nt: TGTGCCAGCAATTTCGCTAGGAACACCGGGGAGCTGTTTTTT
CDR3aa: CASNFARNTGELFF

abundance: -
j_gene: TRBJ2-7
d_gene: -
v_gene: TRBV7-6
CDR3nt: TGTGCCAGCAGCTTGGGAGACGGAAGGGCGGGGGAGCAGTACTTC
CDR3aa: CASSLGDGRAGEQYF

abundance: -
j_gene: TRBJ2-3
d_gene: -
v_gene: TRBV6-5
CDR3nt: TGTGCCAGCAGTTACTCGGCGGAGTCCGATACGCAGTATTTT
CDR3aa: CASSYSAESDTQYF

abundance: -
j_gene: TRBJ2-1
d_gene: TRBD1
v_gene: TRBV5-4
CDR3nt: TGTGCCAGCAGCTTGGGGGACAGACCTGAGCAGTTCTTC
CDR3aa: CASSLGDRPEQFF

abundance: once
j_gene: TRBJ2-7
d_gene: -
v_gene: TRBV19
CDR3nt: TGTGCCAGTATGGGGGACGGATACTACGAGCAGTACTTC
CDR3aa: CASMGDGYYEQYF

abundance: -
j_gene: TRBJ2-4
d_gene: -
v_gene: TRBV28
CDR3nt: TGTGCCACTGGTGGGGAGGCCCACAGGAACATTCAGTACTTC
CDR3aa: CATGGEAHRNIQYF

abundance: once
j_gene: TRBJ2-5
d_gene: -
v_gene: TRBV28
CDR3nt: TGTGCCAGCAGTTTATCCAGGGCTGAGACCCAGTACTTC
CDR3aa: CASSLSRAETQYF

abundance: -
j_gene: TRBJ1-2
d_gene: -
v_gene: TRBV2
CDR3nt: TGTGCCAGCAGTGGGGACACTGGCTATGGCTACACCTTC
CDR3aa: CASSGDTGYGYTF

abundance: -
j_gene: TRBJ1-5
d_gene: -
v_gene: TRBV3-1/TRBV3-2
CDR3nt: TGTGCCAGCAGCCGCCAAATGATGGGTCAGCCCCAGCATTTT
CDR3aa: CASSRQMMGQPQHF

abundance: -
j_gene: TRBJ2-1
d_gene: -
v_gene: TRBV7-9
CDR3nt: TGTGCCAGCAGCGGGTTCGGGACCCCAAACAAAGACAATGAGCAGTTCTTC
CDR3aa: CASSGFGTPNKDNEQFF

abundance: -
j_gene: TRBJ2-6
d_gene: -
v_gene: TRBV7-6
CDR3nt: TGTGCCAGCAGCCTAGCGACAGGGCTAGTAGGGGCCAACGTCCTGACTTTC
CDR3aa: CASSLATGLVGANVLTF

abundance: few
j_gene: TRBJ1-2
d_gene: -
v_gene: TRBV28
CDR3nt: TGTGCCAGCGGGGTGAACTATGGCTACACCTTC
CDR3aa: CASGVNYGYTF

abundance: -
j_gene: TRBJ2-5
d_gene: -
v_gene: TRBV7-9
CDR3nt: TGTGCCAGCAGCTCCCCTACAGGGATCAAAGAGACCCAGTACTTC
CDR3aa: CASSSPTGIKETQYF

abundance: -
j_gene: TRBJ1-5
d_gene: TRBD1
v_gene: TRBV6-6
CDR3nt: TGTGCCAGCAGTCCCGGACAGGGCGAAAATCAGCCCCAGCATTTT
CDR3aa: CASSPGQGENQPQHF

abundance: -
j_gene: TRBJ2-3
d_gene: TRBD2
v_gene: TRBV10-3
CDR3nt: TGTGCCATCAGGGGACTAGCGGGGGGCACAGATACGCAGTATTTT
CDR3aa: CAIRGLAGGTDTQYF

abundance: -
j_gene: TRBJ2-2
d_gene: -
v_gene: TRBV6-6
CDR3nt: TGTGCCAGCACCTCATTGAACACCGGGGAGCTGTTTTTT
CDR3aa: CASTSLNTGELFF

abundance: once
j_gene: TRBJ2-3
d_gene: -
v_gene: TRBV10-3
CDR3nt: TGTGCCATCAGTGAGATCGAGAAGGGAGGCACGCAGTATTTT
CDR3aa: CAISEIEKGGTQYF

abundance: -
j_gene: TRBJ1-2
d_gene: TRBD1
v_gene: TRBV6-5
CDR3nt: TGTGCCAGCAGGGGGGACAGGATGATAGGCACCTTC
CDR3aa: CASRGDRMIGTF

abundance: -
j_gene: TRBJ2-2
d_gene: -
v_gene: TRBV21-1
CDR3nt: TGTGCCAGCAGCTCGGACAGCGAGCGAAGAGTTCGGAACACCGGGGAGCTGTTTTTT
CDR3aa: CASSSDSERRVRNTGELFF

abundance: once
j_gene: TRBJ1-5
d_gene: -
v_gene: TRBV28
CDR3nt: TGTGCCAGCAGTCCGCCTCAAGATCAGCCCCAGCATTTT
CDR3aa: CASSPPQDQPQHF

abundance: once
j_gene: TRBJ1-1
d_gene: -
v_gene: TRBV14
CDR3nt: TGTGCCAGCAGCCAAGCGCTGTTGAACACTGAAGCTTTCTTT
CDR3aa: CASSQALLNTEAFF

abundance: -
j_gene: TRBJ2-1
d_gene: -
v_gene: TRBV9
CDR3nt: TGTGCCAGCAGCTCCAGAACAGGGACCAATGAGCAGTTCTTC
CDR3aa: CASSSRTGTNEQFF

abundance: -
j_gene: TRBJ2-7
d_gene: TRBD1
v_gene: TRBV30
CDR3nt: TGTGCCTGGATGATTCAGGGGGCCATCGAGCAGTACTTC
CDR3aa: CAWMIQGAIEQYF

abundance: -
j_gene: TRBJ2-1
d_gene: TRBD1
v_gene: TRBV7-6
CDR3nt: TGTGCCAGCAGCTCGGGAGGGACAGGGGTCAATGAGCAGTTCTTC
CDR3aa: CASSSGGTGVNEQFF

abundance: -
j_gene: TRBJ2-7
d_gene: -
v_gene: TRBV27
CDR3nt: TGTGCCAGCAGTACGACAGTATCGTACGAGCAGTACTTC
CDR3aa: CASSTTVSYEQYF

abundance: -
j_gene: TRBJ1-1
d_gene: -
v_gene: TRBV18
CDR3nt: TGTGCCAGCTCACGAGGAGTAGAGAACACTGAAGCTTTCTTT
CDR3aa: CASSRGVENTEAFF

abundance: -
j_gene: TRBJ1-2
d_gene: TRBD1
v_gene: TRBV10-3
CDR3nt: TGTGCCAGCTCAGGACAGGCCGCTGATGGCTACACCTTC
CDR3aa: CASSGQAADGYTF

abundance: -
j_gene: TRBJ1-1
d_gene: -
v_gene: TRBV5-1
CDR3nt: TGCGCCAGCAGCTTGGCCGCGGGTTTCGGTGAAGCTTTCTTT
CDR3aa: CASSLAAGFGEAFF

abundance: once
j_gene: TRBJ2-5
d_gene: -
v_gene: TRBV10-1
CDR3nt: TGCGCCAGCAGTGACGGAGGGGCGAAAGAGACCCAGTACTTC
CDR3aa: CASSDGGAKETQYF

abundance: -
j_gene: TRBJ2-7
d_gene: -
v_gene: TRBV20-1
CDR3nt: TGCAGTGCTAGTCTTCTATTTAGCTCCTACGAGCAGTACTTC
CDR3aa: CSASLLFSSYEQYF

abundance: -
j_gene: TRBJ2-1
d_gene: -
v_gene: TRBV29-1
CDR3nt: TGCAGCGGCCTCGGTCCTTACAATGAGCAGTTCTTC
CDR3aa: CSGLGPYNEQFF

abundance: once
j_gene: TRBJ2-3
d_gene: -
v_gene: TRBV5-1
CDR3nt: TGCGCCAGCAGCTTGGCCTTCGTGGGGCCCGGTACGCAGTATTTT
CDR3aa: CASSLAFVGPGTQYF

abundance: once
j_gene: TRBJ2-7
d_gene: TRBD1
v_gene: TRBV7-6
CDR3nt: TGTGCCAGCAGCTCCGGACAGGGGCCCTACGAGCAGTACTTC
CDR3aa: CASSSGQGPYEQYF

abundance: -
j_gene: TRBJ2-3
d_gene: -
v_gene: TRBV19
CDR3nt: TGTGCCAGTAGTATAGGCACAGGGCTCTACCCTAGCACAGATACGCAGTATTTT
CDR3aa: CASSIGTGLYPSTDTQYF

abundance: -
j_gene: TRBJ1-2
d_gene: -
v_gene: TRBV13
CDR3nt: TGTGCCAGCAGCTTAGGTCACCTCTACAGGGCGGGGAATGGCTACACCTTC
CDR3aa: CASSLGHLYRAGNGYTF

abundance: -
j_gene: TRBJ2-4
d_gene: TRBD2
v_gene: TRBV6-6
CDR3nt: TGTGCCAGCAGGCTTTCTAGCGGGGAAAACATTCAGTACTTC
CDR3aa: CASRLSSGENIQYF

abundance: -
j_gene: TRBJ1-2
d_gene: -
v_gene: TRBV4-1
CDR3nt: TGCGCCAGCAGCCAAGGTCCGGGTAACAACTATGGCTACACCTTC
CDR3aa: CASSQGPGNNYGYTF

abundance: -
j_gene: TRBJ2-2
d_gene: TRBD2
v_gene: TRBV18
CDR3nt: TGTGCCAGCTCACCCGCAGCCGGGACTAGATTGATCGGGGAGCTGTTTTTT
CDR3aa: CASSPAAGTRLIGELFF

abundance: -
j_gene: TRBJ1-5
d_gene: TRBD1
v_gene: TRBV3-1/TRBV3-2
CDR3nt: TGTGCCAGCGGGCCCAGGGGGAATCAGCCCCAGCATTTT
CDR3aa: CASGPRGNQPQHF

abundance: -
j_gene: TRBJ1-3
d_gene: TRBD1
v_gene: TRBV30
CDR3nt: TGTGCCTGGAGTAAGGACAGGGAAAACGGAAACACCATATATTTT
CDR3aa: CAWSKDRENGNTIYF

abundance: -
j_gene: TRBJ1-2
d_gene: -
v_gene: TRBV6-5
CDR3nt: TGTGCCAGCAGTAGCTCAGGGAACTATGGCTACACCTTC
CDR3aa: CASSSSGNYGYTF

abundance: -
j_gene: TRBJ2-3
d_gene: TRBD1
v_gene: TRBV9
CDR3nt: TGTGCCAGCAGCTCCAGGACAGGGACCAGCACAGATACGCAGTATTTT
CDR3aa: CASSSRTGTSTDTQYF

abundance: -
j_gene: TRBJ2-1
d_gene: -
v_gene: TRBV6-2/TRBV6-3
CDR3nt: TGTGCCAGCAGCCCAGGGCATGAGCAGTTCTTC
CDR3aa: CASSPGHEQFF

abundance: -
j_gene: TRBJ1-3
d_gene: -
v_gene: TRBV9
CDR3nt: TGTGCCAGCAGCGGATGGACACTCTCTGGAAACACCATATATTTT
CDR3aa: CASSGWTLSGNTIYF